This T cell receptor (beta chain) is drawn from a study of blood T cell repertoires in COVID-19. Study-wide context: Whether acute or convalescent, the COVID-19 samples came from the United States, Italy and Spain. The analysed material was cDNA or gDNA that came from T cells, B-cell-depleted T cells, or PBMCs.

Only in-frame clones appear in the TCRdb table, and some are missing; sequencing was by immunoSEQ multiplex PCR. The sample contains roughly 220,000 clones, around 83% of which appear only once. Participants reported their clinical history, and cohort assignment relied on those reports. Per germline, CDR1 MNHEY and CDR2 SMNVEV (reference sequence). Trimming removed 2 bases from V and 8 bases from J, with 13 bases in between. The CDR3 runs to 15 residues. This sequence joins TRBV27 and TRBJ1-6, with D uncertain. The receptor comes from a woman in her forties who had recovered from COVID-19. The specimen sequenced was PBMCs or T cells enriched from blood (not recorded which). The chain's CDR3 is CASSLGWGADSPLHF. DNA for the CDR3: TGTGCCAGCAGTTTAGGTTGGGGAGCGGATTCACCCCTCCACTTT.